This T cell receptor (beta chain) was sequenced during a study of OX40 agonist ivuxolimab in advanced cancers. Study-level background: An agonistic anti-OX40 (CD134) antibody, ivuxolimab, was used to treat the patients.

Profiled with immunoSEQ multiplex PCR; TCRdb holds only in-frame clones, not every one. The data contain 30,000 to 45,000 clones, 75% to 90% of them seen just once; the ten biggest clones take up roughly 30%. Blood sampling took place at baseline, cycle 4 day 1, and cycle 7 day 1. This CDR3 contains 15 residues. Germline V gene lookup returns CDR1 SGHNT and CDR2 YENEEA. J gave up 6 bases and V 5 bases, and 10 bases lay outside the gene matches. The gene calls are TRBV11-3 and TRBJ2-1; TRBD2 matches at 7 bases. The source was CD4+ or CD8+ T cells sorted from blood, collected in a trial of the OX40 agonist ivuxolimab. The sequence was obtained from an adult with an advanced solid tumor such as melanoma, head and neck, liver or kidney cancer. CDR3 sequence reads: CASSAQRGGTNEQFF. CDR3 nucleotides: TGTGCCAGCAGCGCACAGCGGGGTGGGACCAATGAGCAGTTCTTC.